Presented here are 10 T cell receptor beta chains from one specimen sequenced in a study of naive and memory T cell subsets. Treatment defined: skin biopsy from PPD injection site in Mantoux-positive individual. TCR cDNA received a 3' ligated oligonucleotide that carried a UMI. The SP2 primer and nested alpha and beta constant region primers amplified ligated cDNA in four rounds. TCRdb independently ran MiXCR on the UMI-ligation and nested PCR reads; one entry per CDR3 protein. Of about 24,000 distinct CDR3 sequences in the sample, approximately 6.5% were seen once. The source was skin, collected from a tuberculin skin test site. The receptors derive from an adult in good health.

The chain links TRBV12-3 or TRBV12-4 to TRBJ1-4; TRBD1 matches at 7 bases. V gave up 5 bases and J gave up 8 bases; unmatched junction bases: 11. This CDR3 comprises 15 residues. CDR3 protein: CASSVNRGTGEKLFF. The CDR3 DNA is TGTGCCAGCAGTGTGAACAGGGGAACTGGCGAAAAACTGTTTTTT.

This CDR3 is CASSFQLAGGIPTWELFF. In nucleotides, the CDR3 is TGTGCCAGCAGTTTTCAACTAGCGGGAGGGATCCCTACCTGGGAGCTGTTTTTT. The genes are TRBV28 and TRBJ2-2; 13 bases are shared with TRBD2. The CDR3 loop spans 18 amino acids. Germline trimming cut 3 bases from V and 9 bases from J; bases unmatched to any gene: 13. The germline CDR1 and CDR2 sequences are MDHEN and SYDVKM.

This clonotype was detected many times. The rearrangement joins TRBV2 to TRBJ2-3; TRBD2 agrees at 8 bases. The CDR3 length is 18 residues. Losses at the gene ends were 0 bases for V and 4 bases for J; bases not matched to a gene: 12. CDR1 and CDR2 (germline): SNHLY, FYNNEI. CDR3 bases: TGTGCCAGCAGTGAAGCGCTTCGTAGCGGGGACTGGCCAGATACGCAGTATTTT. Translating it yields CASSEALRSGDWPDTQYF.

This clonotype is deemed medium-sized. The chain links TRBV7-9 to TRBJ2-7, with D unclear. The V gene's germline CDR1 is SEHNR and CDR2 FQNEAQ (reference sequence). The CDR3 is made up of 14 amino acids. Trimming cost V 5 bases and J 6 bases, with 17 bases left between them. The CDR3 DNA reads TGTGCCAGCAGCCGCCCCGGCGCCTTTTCCGAGCAGTACTTC. Its translation is CASSRPGAFSEQYF. Supplemented by reference TRBV7-9 and TRBJ2-7, the full variable domain reads DTGVSQNPRHKITKRGQNVTFRCDPISEHNRLYWYRQTLGQGPEFLTYFQNEAQLEKSRLLSDRFSAERPKGSFSTLEIQRTEQGDSAMYLCASSRPGAFSEQYFGPGTRLTVT.

As concerns this clonotype: This may be a read error, as it is one base from a much larger clone. This chain uses TRBV27 with TRBJ1-1; D is ambiguous. Germline assignment: CDR1 MNHEY and CDR2 SMNVEV (reference sequence). V was cut by 6 bases and J by 3 bases, with 8 bases left in between. CDR3 size: 12 residues. DNA for the CDR3: TGTGCCAGCAGAATAGCGGACACTGAAGCTTTCTTT. Protein: CASRIADTEAFF.

This clonotype was recorded at least ten times. The chain couples TRBV19 to TRBJ1-2; D perhaps matches TRBD1 (5 bases). The ends were cut back, 7 bases at V and 2 bases at J, with 23 bases in the middle. CDR1 is LNHDA and CDR2 is SQIVND in the germline V gene (reference sequence). CDR3 length: 17 amino acids. CDR3 DNA sequence: TGTGCCAGTACAGAAGGACACCTAGCCCATAAGAACTATGGCTACACCTTC. It codes for CASTEGHLAHKNYGYTF.

Within the sample, this clonotype is medium-sized (0.01 to 0.1%). V usage is TRBV19 and J usage is TRBJ2-2, with D perhaps matching TRBD1 (6 bases). This CDR3 is built from 17 residues. Looked up from germline, CDR1 is LNHDA and CDR2 is SQIVND (reference sequence). The germline V and J ends were trimmed by 2 bases and 5 bases, with 18 bases remaining between them. CDR3 DNA: TGTGCCAGTAGTATAAGGGGGTTGCGGACATTAACCGGGGAGCTGTTTTTT. Amino acid sequence: CASSIRGLRTLTGELFF.

In its sample, this clonotype ranks as medium-sized. This chain connects TRBV28 to TRBJ1-5; TRBD1 aligns across 7 bases. V lost 4 bases to trimming and J lost 2 bases; unmatched junction nucleotides: 5. Germline V gene lookup returns CDR1 MDHEN and CDR2 SYDVKM. The CDR3 covers 15 residues. CDR3 sequence reads: CASSSGGRGNQPQHF. As DNA, the CDR3 is TGTGCCAGCAGTTCAGGGGGTCGGGGCAATCAGCCCCAGCATTTT.

This clonotype qualifies as medium-sized. The chain joins TRBV7-2 to TRBJ2-7; no reliable D call. The CDR3 runs 12 residues. Germline-derived CDR1 and CDR2 are SGHTA and FQGNSA. The V end lost 1 base, the J end lost 11 bases, and 12 bases lay between the germline ends. The CDR3 is CASSLDVAEKYF. The CDR3 DNA is TGTGCCAGCAGCTTAGACGTTGCGGAAAAGTACTTC.

The V and J genes are TRBV24-1 and TRBJ2-1; 9 bases are shared with TRBD2. The germline gives CDR1 KGHDR, CDR2 SFDVKD. The CDR3 covers 17 residues. The V and J ends lost 0 bases and 5 bases, in that order; junction bases with no gene match: 7. In nucleotides, the CDR3 is TGTGCCACCAGTGATTTGTTCCGGGTAGCGGGAGACAATGAGCAGTTCTTC. Translated, it gives CATSDLFRVAGDNEQFF.